The sequence of this T cell receptor beta chain was determined in a study of tumor-infiltrating lymphocytes in primary liver carcinoma. Unsorted whole blood yielded blood RNA, and germline DNA was extracted as well. Germline V gene lookup returns CDR1 MDHEN and CDR2 SYDVKM. CDR3 size: 13 residues. Priming with a constant-region primer yielded TCR beta cDNA from about 540 ng total RNA. TCR beta libraries came from three nested multiplex PCR rounds using slightly modified ARM-PCR. Forward primers for TRBV1-TRBV30 and a C-beta reverse primer served the first two PCR rounds, at around 9 cycles each. TCRdb independently ran MiXCR on the multiplex PCR reads; one entry per CDR3 protein. The sample lists 250,000 to 350,000 distinct CDR3 sequences; approximately 58% were seen once.

Material: peripheral blood. This chain links TRBV28 with TRBJ2-1; 13 bases line up with TRBD2. The sequence was collected from a woman between 25 and 40 years old with primary liver carcinoma and hepatitis B virus infection. Here the CDR3 reads CALTSGRIGEQFF. CDR3 in DNA: TGTGCTCTGACTAGCGGGAGGATCGGGGAGCAGTTCTTC.